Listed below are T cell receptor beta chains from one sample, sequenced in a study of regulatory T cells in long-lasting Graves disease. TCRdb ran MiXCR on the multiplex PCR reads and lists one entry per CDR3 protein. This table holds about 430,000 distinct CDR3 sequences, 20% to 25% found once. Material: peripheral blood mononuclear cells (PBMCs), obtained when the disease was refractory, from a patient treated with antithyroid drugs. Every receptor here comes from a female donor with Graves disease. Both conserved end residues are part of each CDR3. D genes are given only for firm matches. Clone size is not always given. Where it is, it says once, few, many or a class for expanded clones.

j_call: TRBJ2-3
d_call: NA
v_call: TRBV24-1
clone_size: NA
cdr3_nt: TGTGCCACCAGTGATTTTAGCGTTTTAGATACGCAGTATTTT
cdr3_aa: CATSDFSVLDTQYF

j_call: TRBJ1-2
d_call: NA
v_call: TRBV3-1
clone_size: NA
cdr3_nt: TGTGCCAGCAGCAGATGGATCGACGGCAACTATGGCTACACCTTC
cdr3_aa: CASSRWIDGNYGYTF

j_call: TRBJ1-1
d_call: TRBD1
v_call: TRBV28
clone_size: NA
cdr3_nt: TGTGCCAGCAGTTTTTCATCAGGGGGCCCGGGTGAAGCTTTCTTT
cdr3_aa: CASSFSSGGPGEAFF

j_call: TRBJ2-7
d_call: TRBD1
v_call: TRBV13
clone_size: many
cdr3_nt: TGTGCCAGCAGCAACGGACAGGGGTACGAGCAGTACTTC
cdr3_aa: CASSNGQGYEQYF

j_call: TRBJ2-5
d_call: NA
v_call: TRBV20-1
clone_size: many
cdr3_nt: TGCAGTGCTCAACGACAGAAGTACCAAGAGACCCAGTACTTC
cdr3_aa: CSAQRQKYQETQYF

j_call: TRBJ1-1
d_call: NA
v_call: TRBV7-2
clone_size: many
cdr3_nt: TGTGCCAGCAGCCGAGGGGCCATGAACACTGAAGCTTTCTTT
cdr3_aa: CASSRGAMNTEAFF

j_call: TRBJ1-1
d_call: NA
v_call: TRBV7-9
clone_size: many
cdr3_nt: TGTGCCAGCAGCCAACAGACGGGGAACACTGAAGCTTTCTTT
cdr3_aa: CASSQQTGNTEAFF

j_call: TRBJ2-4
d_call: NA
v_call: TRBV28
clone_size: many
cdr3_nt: TGTGCCAGCGAGCAGTGGGCAGGGGCTGTAGCCAAAAACATTCAGTACTTC
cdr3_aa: CASEQWAGAVAKNIQYF

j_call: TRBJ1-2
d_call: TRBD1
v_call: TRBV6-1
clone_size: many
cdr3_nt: TGTGCCAGCAGTGAACCCGGACAGGGCGTGGGGGGCTACACCTTC
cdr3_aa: CASSEPGQGVGGYTF

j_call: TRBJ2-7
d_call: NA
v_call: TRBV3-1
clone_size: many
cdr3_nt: TGTGCCAGCAGCCAAGATTTGGGCTCCTACGAGCAGTACTTC
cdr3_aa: CASSQDLGSYEQYF

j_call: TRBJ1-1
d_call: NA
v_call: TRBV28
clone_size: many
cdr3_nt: TGTGCCAGCAGTTCCCGAGATGAGAACACTGAAGCTTTCTTT
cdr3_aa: CASSSRDENTEAFF

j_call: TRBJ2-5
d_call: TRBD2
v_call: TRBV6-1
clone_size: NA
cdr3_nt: TGTGCCAGCCGAAGCGGGGGGGAGACCCAGTACTTC
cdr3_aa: CASRSGGETQYF

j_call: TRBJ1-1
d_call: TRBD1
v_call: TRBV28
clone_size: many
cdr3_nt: TGTGCCACCCACAGGGGTCTGGGCACTGAAGCTTTCTTT
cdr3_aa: CATHRGLGTEAFF

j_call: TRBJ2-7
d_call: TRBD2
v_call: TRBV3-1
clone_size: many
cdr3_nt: TGTGCCAGCAGCCCGCCCAGCGGGGGGTTAACCTACGAGCAGTACTTC
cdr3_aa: CASSPPSGGLTYEQYF

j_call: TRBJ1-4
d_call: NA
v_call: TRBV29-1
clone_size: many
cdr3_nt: TGCAGCGTTGTGGGAAAACACGAAAAACTGTTTTTT
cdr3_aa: CSVVGKHEKLFF

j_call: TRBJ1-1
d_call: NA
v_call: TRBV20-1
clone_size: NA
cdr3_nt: TGCAGTGCTAGTGTGGAACGGGAGAACACTGAAGCTTTCTTT
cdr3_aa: CSASVERENTEAFF

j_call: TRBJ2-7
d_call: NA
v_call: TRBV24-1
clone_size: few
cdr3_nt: TGTGCCACCAGTGATAGCGGCATCACCTACGAGCAGTACTTC
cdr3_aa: CATSDSGITYEQYF

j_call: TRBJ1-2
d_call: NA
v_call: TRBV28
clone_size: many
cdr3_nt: TGTGCCAGCAGCCAGCCTTTTAACTATGGCTACACCTTC
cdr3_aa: CASSQPFNYGYTF

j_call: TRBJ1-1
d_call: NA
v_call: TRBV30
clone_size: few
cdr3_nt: TGTGCCTGGAGAGGACCCCGGGGGGGAAGGACTGAAGCTTTCTTT
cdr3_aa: CAWRGPRGGRTEAFF

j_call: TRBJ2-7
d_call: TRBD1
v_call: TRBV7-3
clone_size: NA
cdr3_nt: TGTGCCAGCAGCATAAGGACAGGGGCCGACTACGAGCAGTACTTC
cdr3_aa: CASSIRTGADYEQYF

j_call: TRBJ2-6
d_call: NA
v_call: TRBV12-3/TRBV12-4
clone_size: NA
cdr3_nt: TGTGCCAGCATGGAAGCCGACTCTGGGGCCAACGTCCTGACTTTC
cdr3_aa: CASMEADSGANVLTF

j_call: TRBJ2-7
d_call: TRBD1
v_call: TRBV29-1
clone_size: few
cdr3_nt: TGCAGCGTGCCCGGGACAGGGGGATTATACGAGCAGTACTTC
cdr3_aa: CSVPGTGGLYEQYF

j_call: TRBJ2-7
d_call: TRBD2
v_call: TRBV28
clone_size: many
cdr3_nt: TGTGCCAGCAGTAAGGACAGTCAACCTCTAGCGGGAGCCTACGAGCAGTACTTC
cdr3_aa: CASSKDSQPLAGAYEQYF

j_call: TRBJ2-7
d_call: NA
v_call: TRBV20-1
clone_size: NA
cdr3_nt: TGCAGTGCTAGAGATTTCTCGGTGAGCTCCTACGAGCAGTACTTC
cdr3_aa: CSARDFSVSSYEQYF

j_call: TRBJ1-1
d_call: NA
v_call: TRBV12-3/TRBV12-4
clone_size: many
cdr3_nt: TGTGCCAGCAGTTTAGTTTACGAGAACACTGAAGCTTTCTTT
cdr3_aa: CASSLVYENTEAFF

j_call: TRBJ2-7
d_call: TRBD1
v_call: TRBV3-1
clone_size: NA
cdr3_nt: TGTGCCAGCAGCCGGCCGTCGGGGACAGGGGCCTACGAGCAGTACTTC
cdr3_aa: CASSRPSGTGAYEQYF

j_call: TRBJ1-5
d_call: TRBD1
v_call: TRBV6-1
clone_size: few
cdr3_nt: TGTGCCAGTAAGACAGGGAGTGGAAATCAGCCCCAGCATTTT
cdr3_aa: CASKTGSGNQPQHF

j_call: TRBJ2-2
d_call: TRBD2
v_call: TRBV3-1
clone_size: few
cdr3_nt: TGTGCCAGCAGACCCTTCTCCGGACTAGCGGGAGACACCGGGGAGCTGTTTTTT
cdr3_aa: CASRPFSGLAGDTGELFF

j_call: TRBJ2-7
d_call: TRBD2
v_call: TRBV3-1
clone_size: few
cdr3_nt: TGTGCCAGCAGCCAAGTGACCGTCGGGCTAGCGGTTGGCGAGCAGTACTTC
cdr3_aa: CASSQVTVGLAVGEQYF

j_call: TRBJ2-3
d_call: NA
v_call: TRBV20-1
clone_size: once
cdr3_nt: TGCAGTGCTAGAGACTATTCTGGGGTCTTAGTAGATACGCAGTATTTT
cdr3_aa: CSARDYSGVLVDTQYF

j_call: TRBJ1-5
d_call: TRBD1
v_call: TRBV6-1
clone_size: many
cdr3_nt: TGTGCCAGCAGACAAGGGGGCTATAGCAATCAGCCCCAGCATTTT
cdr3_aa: CASRQGGYSNQPQHF